This T cell receptor beta chain was observed in a study of blood T cell repertoires in COVID-19. Original processing notes: By means of reference gene primer amplification, nucleated cell counts were estimated. The protocol was immunoSEQ multiplex PCR, while the TCRdb copy is restricted to in-frame clones and leaves out a portion. D and trimming come from the DNA, and the V and J calls and clone size come from that table. Among around 160,000 clones listed, approximately 90% were seen once. Researchers sorted participants into cohorts using their self-reported clinical history. CDR3 length: 14 residues. The germline CDR1 and CDR2 sequences are MGHRA and YSYEKL. Trimming pared 1 base from V and 5 bases from J, leaving 11 bases between.

The V gene is TRBV4-1, the J gene TRBJ2-5, with D unclear. The receptor was derived from a woman in her forties who had been exposed to COVID-19. Sequenced material: PBMCs or T cells enriched from blood (not recorded which). The CDR3 nucleotides read TGCGCCAGCAGCCAAGGTCCGATCCGGGAGACCCAGTACTTC. Its protein product is CASSQGPIRETQYF.